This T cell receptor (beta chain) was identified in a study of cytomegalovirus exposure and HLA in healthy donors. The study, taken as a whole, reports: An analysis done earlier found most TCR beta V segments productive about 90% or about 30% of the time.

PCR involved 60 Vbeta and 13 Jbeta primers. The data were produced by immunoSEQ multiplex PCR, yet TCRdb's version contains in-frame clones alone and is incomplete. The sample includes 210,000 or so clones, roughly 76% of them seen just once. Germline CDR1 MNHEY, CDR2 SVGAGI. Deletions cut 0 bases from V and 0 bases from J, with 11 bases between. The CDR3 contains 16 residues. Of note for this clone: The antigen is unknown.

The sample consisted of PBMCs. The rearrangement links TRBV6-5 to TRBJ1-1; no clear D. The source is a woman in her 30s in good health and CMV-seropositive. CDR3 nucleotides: TGTGCCAGCAGTTACTCGTCGAGCCGATTGAACACTGAAGCTTTCTTT. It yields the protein CASSYSSSRLNTEAFF.